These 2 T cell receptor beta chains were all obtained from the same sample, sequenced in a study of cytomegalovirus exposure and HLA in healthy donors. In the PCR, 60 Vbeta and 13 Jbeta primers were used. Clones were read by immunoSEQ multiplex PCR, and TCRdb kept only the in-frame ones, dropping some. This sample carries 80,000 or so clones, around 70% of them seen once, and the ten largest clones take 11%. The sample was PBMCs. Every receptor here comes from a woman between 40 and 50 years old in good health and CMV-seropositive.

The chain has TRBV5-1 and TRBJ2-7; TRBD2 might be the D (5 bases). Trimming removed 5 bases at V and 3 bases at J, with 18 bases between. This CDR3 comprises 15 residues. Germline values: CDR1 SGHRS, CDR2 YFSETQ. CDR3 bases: TGCGCCAGCAGTTTGCTGGAGGACGGACGCTACGAGCAGTACTTC. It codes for CASSLLEDGRYEQYF.

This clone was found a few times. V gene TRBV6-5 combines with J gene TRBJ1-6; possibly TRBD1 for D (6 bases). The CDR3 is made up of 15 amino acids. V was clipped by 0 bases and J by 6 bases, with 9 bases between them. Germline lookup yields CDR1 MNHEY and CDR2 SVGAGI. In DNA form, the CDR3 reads TGTGCCAGCAGTTACTCTCAGGGGCTTAATTCACCCCTCCACTTT. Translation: CASSYSQGLNSPLHF.